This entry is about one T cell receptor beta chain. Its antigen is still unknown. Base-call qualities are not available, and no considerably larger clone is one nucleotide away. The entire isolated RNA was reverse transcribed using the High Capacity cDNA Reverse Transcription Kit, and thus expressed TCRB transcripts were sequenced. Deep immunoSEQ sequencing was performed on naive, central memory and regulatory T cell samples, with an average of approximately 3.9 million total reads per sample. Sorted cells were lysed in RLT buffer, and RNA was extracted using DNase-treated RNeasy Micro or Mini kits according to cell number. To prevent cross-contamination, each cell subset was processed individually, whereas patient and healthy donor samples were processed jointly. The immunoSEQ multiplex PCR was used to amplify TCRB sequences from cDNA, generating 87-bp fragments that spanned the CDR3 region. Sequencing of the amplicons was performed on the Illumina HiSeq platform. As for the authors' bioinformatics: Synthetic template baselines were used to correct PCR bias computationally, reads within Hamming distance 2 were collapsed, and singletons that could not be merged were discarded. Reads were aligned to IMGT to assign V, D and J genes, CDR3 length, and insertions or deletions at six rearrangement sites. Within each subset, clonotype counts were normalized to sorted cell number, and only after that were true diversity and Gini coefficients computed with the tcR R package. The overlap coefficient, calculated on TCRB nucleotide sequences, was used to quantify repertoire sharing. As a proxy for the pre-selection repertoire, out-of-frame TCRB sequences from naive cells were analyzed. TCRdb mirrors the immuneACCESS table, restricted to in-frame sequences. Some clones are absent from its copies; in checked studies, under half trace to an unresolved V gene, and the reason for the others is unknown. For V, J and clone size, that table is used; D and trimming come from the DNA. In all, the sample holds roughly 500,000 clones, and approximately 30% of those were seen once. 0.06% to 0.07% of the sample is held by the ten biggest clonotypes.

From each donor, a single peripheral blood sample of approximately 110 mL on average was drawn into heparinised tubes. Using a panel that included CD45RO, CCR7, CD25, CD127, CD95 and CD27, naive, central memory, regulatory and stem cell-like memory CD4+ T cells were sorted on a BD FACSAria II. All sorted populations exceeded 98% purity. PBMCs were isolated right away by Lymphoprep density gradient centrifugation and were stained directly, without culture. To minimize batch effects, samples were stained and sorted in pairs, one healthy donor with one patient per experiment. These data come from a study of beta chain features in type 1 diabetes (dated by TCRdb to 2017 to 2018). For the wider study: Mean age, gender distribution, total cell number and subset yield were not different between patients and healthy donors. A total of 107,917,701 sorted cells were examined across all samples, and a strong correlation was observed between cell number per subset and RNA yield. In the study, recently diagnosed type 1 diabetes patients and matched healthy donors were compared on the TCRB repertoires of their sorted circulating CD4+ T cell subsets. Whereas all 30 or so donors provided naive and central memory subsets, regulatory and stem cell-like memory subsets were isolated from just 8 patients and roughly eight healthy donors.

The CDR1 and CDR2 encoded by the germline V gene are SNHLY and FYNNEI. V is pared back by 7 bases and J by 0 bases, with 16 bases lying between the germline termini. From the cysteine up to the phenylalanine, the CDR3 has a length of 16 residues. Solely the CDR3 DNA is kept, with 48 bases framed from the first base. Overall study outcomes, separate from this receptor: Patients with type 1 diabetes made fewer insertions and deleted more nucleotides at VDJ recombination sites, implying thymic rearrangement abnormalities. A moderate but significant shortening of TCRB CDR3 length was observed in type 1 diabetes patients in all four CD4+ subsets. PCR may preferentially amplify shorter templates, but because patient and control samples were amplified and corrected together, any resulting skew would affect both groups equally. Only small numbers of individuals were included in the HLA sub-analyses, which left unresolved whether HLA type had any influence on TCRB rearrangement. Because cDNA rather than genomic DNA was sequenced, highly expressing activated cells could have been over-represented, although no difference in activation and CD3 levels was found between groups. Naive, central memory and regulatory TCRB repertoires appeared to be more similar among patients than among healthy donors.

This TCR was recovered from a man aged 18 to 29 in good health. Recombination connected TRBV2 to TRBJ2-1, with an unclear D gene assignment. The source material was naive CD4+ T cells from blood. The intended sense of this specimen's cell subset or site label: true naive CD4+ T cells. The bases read TGTGCCAGCACTCAGGAGCCGAGTAGCTCCTACAATGAGCAGTTCTTC. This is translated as CASTQEPSSSYNEQFF. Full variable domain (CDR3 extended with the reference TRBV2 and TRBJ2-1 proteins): EPEVTQTPSHQVTQMGQEVILRCVPISNHLYFYWYRQILGQKVEFLVSFYNNEISEKSEIFDDQFSVERPDGSNFTLKIRSTKLEDSAMYFCASTQEPSSSYNEQFFGPGTRLTVL.